The 23 T cell receptor beta chains listed next were all sequenced from one sample in a study of T cells in Graves' hyperthyroidism and ophthalmopathy. Amplification of TCR beta CDR3 regions was performed using RNA transcripts as template. In the first-round RT-PCR of the TCR CDR3, the HTBI primer set was used. One entry per CDR3 protein results from TCRdb running MiXCR on the multiplex PCR reads. The table lists hundreds of thousands of distinct CDR3 sequences, roughly 14% of them singletons. The sample consisted of blood. The origin of the receptors is a woman aged 40 to 50 with Graves' ophthalmopathy.

This clonotype was recorded at least ten times. The chain carries TRBV29-1 and TRBJ1-1; 8 nucleotides align to TRBD1. J lost 1 base, V lost 6 bases, and 7 bases had no gene match. CDR1 SQVTM and CDR2 ANQGSEA come from the germline V gene. The CDR3 contains 14 residues. The CDR3 DNA reads TGCAGCGTGATTACCGGGACAGGGAACACTGAAGCTTTCTTT. Translating it yields CSVITGTGNTEAFF. Drawing the rest from reference TRBV29-1 and TRBJ1-1, the complete variable domain is SAVISQKPSRDICQRGTSLTIQCQVDSQVTMMFWYRQQPGQSLTLIATANQGSEATYESGFVIDKFPISRPNLTFSTLTVSNMSPEDSSIYLCSVITGTGNTEAFFGQGTRLTVV.

At least ten counts were recorded for this clonotype. This chain joins TRBV19 and TRBJ1-5; 9 nucleotides match TRBD1. CDR3 length equals 15 residues. Trimming removed 4 bases from V and 3 bases from J; junction bases left unmatched: 4. CDR1 LNHDA and CDR2 SQIVND come from the germline V gene (reference sequence). In nucleotides, the CDR3 is TGTGCCAGTAGTACCTGGACAGGGGTCAATCAGCCCCAGCATTTT. It codes for CASSTWTGVNQPQHF.

The table lists this clonotype with many counts. The chain employs TRBV19 and TRBJ1-2; tentative D call: TRBD1 (6 bases). The CDR3 has 15 amino acids. Trimming stripped 4 bases from V and 3 bases from J, with 15 bases between. The germline V gene has CDR1 LNHDA and CDR2 SQIVND (reference sequence). CDR3 nucleotides: TGTGCCAGTAGTACCAGGGGTGTTTGGGACTATGGCTACACCTTC. It translates to CASSTRGVWDYGYTF.

This clonotype was observed at least ten times. The chain couples TRBV20-1 to TRBJ2-5; the D call may be TRBD1 or TRBD2 (5 bases each). Trimming removed 4 bases from V and 2 bases from J, with 11 bases in between. This CDR3 spans 13 amino acids. The germline gives CDR1 DFQATT, CDR2 SNEGSKA (reference sequence). CDR3 loop: CSAMGERQETQYF. The CDR3 DNA reads TGCAGTGCTATGGGGGAACGGCAAGAGACCCAGTACTTC.

This clonotype occurred many times. The chain couples TRBV6-5 to TRBJ1-2; D is unclear. Per germline, CDR1 MNHEY and CDR2 SVGAGI. Trimming pared 4 bases from V and 8 bases from J, leaving 17 bases between. The CDR3 is 14 residues long. The CDR3 here is CASSFLDAGRGYTF. The CDR3 nucleotides are TGTGCCAGCAGTTTCCTGGACGCAGGTCGGGGCTACACCTTC.

A single count supports this clonotype. V is TRBV6-2 or TRBV6-3 and J is TRBJ2-7, with 16 positions matching TRBD2. The CDR3 loop spans 18 amino acids. Germline loops: CDR1 MNHEY, CDR2 SVGEGT. V shed 7 bases and J 0 bases; nucleotides not matched to a gene: 9. The CDR3 DNA sequence: TGTGCCAGCACCGGGACTAGCGGGAGGGCCTCAAACTCCTACGAGCAGTACTTC. Its protein is CASTGTSGRASNSYEQYF.

The table lists this clonotype with a few counts. One base away lies a much larger clone, so this may be a sequencing read error. The chain employs TRBV6-5 and TRBJ1-5; 7 nucleotides line up with TRBD1. This CDR3 spans 16 amino acids. The germline V gene encodes CDR1 MNHEY and CDR2 SVGAGI. DNA for the CDR3: TGTGCCAGCAGTTCCCGCGGAGGGGGCAGCAATCGGCCCCAGCATTTT. Amino acids: CASSSRGGGSNRPQHF.

This clonotype occurred many times. The chain links TRBV7-3 to TRBJ1-1; possibly TRBD1 for D (5 bases). Germline V lookup: CDR1 SGHTA, CDR2 FQGTGA. Deletions cut 1 base from V and 6 bases from J, with 9 bases between. This CDR3 spans 13 amino acids. CDR3 nucleotide sequence: TGTGCCAGCAGCTTAATGGGAGGGGCTGAAGCTTTCTTT. Amino acid sequence: CASSLMGGAEAFF.

The chain joins TRBV28 to TRBJ2-7; unclear D gene. The V gene lost 3 bases and the J gene lost 6 bases, with 18 bases spanning the gap. Germline-derived CDR1 and CDR2 are MDHEN and SYDVKM. This CDR3 spans 15 amino acids. CDR3 sequence (DNA): TGTGCCAGCAGTTTTATTCAGAGCCTAGAGTCCGAGCAGTACTTC. Translated: CASSFIQSLESEQYF. The complete variable domain, with remaining parts taken from reference TRBV28 and TRBJ2-7, reads DVKVTQSSRYLVKRTGEKVFLECVQDMDHENMFWYRQDPGLGLRLIYFSYDVKMKEKGDIPEGYSVSREKKERFSLILESASTNQTSMYLCASSFIQSLESEQYFGPGTRLTVT.

Ten or more counts support this clonotype. This sequence joins TRBV6-2 or TRBV6-3 and TRBJ1-5; D is uncertain. Deletions cut 0 bases from V and 5 bases from J, with 11 bases between. The CDR3 spans 15 residues. Germline V gives CDR1 MNHEY, CDR2 SVGEGT. CDR3 sequence reads: CASSYSIGGDQPQHF. The CDR3 DNA follows: TGTGCCAGCAGTTACTCTATAGGTGGGGATCAGCCCCAGCATTTT.

At least ten counts were recorded for this clonotype. The genes are TRBV19 and TRBJ2-7; D is possibly TRBD1 or TRBD2 (6 bases each). CDR3 length: 13 amino acids. In germline, CDR1 is LNHDA, CDR2 SQIVND (reference sequence). V dropped 3 bases and J dropped 5 bases, with 11 bases sitting between them. In nucleotides, the CDR3 is TGTGCCAGTAGTATGGCAGGGGAGGACGAGCAGTACTTC. Amino acid sequence: CASSMAGEDEQYF.

This clonotype was recorded many times. The V and J genes are TRBV19 and TRBJ2-7; D may be TRBD2 (6 bases). Germline-derived CDR1 and CDR2 are LNHDA and SQIVND (reference sequence). V shed 5 bases and J shed 5 bases, with 13 bases lying between them. This CDR3 region has 13 residues. CDR3 sequence (DNA): TGTGCCAGTAGTTTGGACTATCGCAACGAGCAGTACTTC. Amino acids: CASSLDYRNEQYF. Full variable domain (outside the CDR3, taken from reference TRBV19 and TRBJ2-7): DGGITQSPKYLFRKEGQNVTLSCEQNLNHDAMYWYRQDPGQGLRLIYYSQIVNDFQKGDIAEGYSVSREKKESFPLTVTSAQKNPTAFYLCASSLDYRNEQYFGPGTRLTVT.

This chain uses TRBV11-2 with TRBJ1-1; TRBD1 aligns across 8 bases. CDR1 SGHAT and CDR2 FQNNGV come from the germline V gene. This CDR3 spans 17 amino acids. V was clipped by 6 bases and J by 0 bases; unmatched bases: 12. Here the CDR3 DNA reads TGTGCCAGCAGTGGACAGGGTGCCCTCCTGTTGAACACTGAAGCTTTCTTT. Translation: CASSGQGALLLNTEAFF.

This clonotype was seen at least ten times. V gene TRBV19 combines with J gene TRBJ1-1; D unclear. Between the trimmed V and J ends, which lost 5 bases and 1 base, there was a span of 14 bases. There are 15 residues in the CDR3. CDR1 and CDR2 (germline): LNHDA, SQIVND (reference sequence). CDR3 amino acids: CASSQRKGPNTEAFF. In nucleotides, the CDR3 is TGTGCCAGTAGTCAACGTAAGGGTCCGAACACTGAAGCTTTCTTT.

Notes on this clonotype: A much larger clone is a single base away; this may be a read error. The rearrangement joins TRBV19 to TRBJ2-5, with a possible D match to TRBD1 (6 bases). This CDR3 is 15 amino acids long. Germline assignment: CDR1 LNHDA and CDR2 SQIVND (reference sequence). Here the CDR3 reads CASSIGQGYQETLYF. CDR3 in DNA: TGTGCCAGTAGTATCGGGCAGGGGTACCAAGAGACCCTGTACTTC.

The chain links TRBV7-8 to TRBJ2-2; 9 bases are a match to TRBD2. The CDR3 is 18 amino acids. The V gene end was trimmed by 5 bases and the J gene end by 7 bases; junction bases not matched to a gene: 17. Germline V gene data show CDR1 as SGHVS and CDR2 as FQNEAQ. The CDR3 is CASSPLFEAGGPSGELFF. The CDR3 DNA sequence: TGTGCCAGCAGCCCCCTTTTCGAGGCGGGAGGGCCGAGCGGGGAGCTGTTTTTT.

This clonotype occurred many times. This chain links TRBV6-1 with TRBJ2-7; 8 bases align to TRBD1. There are 14 residues in the CDR3. Unmatched junction bases numbered 9, after V lost 6 bases and J lost 5 bases. CDR1 and CDR2 from the germline V gene are MNHNS and SASEGT. The CDR3 reads CASSNGQGSDEQYF. Written as DNA, the CDR3 is TGTGCCAGCAGCAACGGACAGGGCTCGGACGAGCAGTACTTC.

This chain uses TRBV12-3 or TRBV12-4 with TRBJ2-5; weak D call: TRBD1 (6 bases). The CDR3 consists of 15 residues. V dropped 7 bases and J dropped 3 bases, with 18 bases sitting between them. The CDR3 reads CASILDSTSKETQYF. Written as DNA, the CDR3 is TGTGCCAGCATCTTGGACAGCACTAGTAAAGAGACCCAGTACTTC.

This clonotype was counted ten times or more. This chain joins TRBV12-5 and TRBJ2-7; maybe TRBD2 (5 bases). This CDR3 has 14 residues. Germline loops: CDR1 LGHNT, CDR2 FRNRAP. V was pared by 5 bases and J by 0 bases, with 11 bases between. CDR3 DNA: TGTGCTAGTGGTCCTAGCCTGAGCTCCTACGAGCAGTACTTC. Residues: CASGPSLSSYEQYF.

In this sample, this clonotype turned up a few times. The chain carries TRBV30 and TRBJ2-6, with D perhaps matching TRBD1 or TRBD2 (6 bases each). The germline V and J ends were trimmed by 3 bases and 4 bases, with 10 bases remaining between them. Per the germline V gene, CDR1 is GTSNPN and CDR2 is SVGIG (reference sequence). The CDR3 is 14 amino acids. The CDR3 DNA reads TGTGCCTGGAGGAGGGGGGTGGGGGCCAACGTCCTGACTTTC. Its translation: CAWRRGVGANVLTF.

The rearrangement links TRBV11-2 to TRBJ2-5; 10 bases match TRBD2. Germline-derived CDR1 and CDR2 are SGHAT and FQNNGV. V shed 1 base and J 5 bases; nucleotides not matched to a gene: 10. This CDR3 has 17 amino acids. CDR3 bases: TGTGCCAGCAGCTTAGGGGGACTAAGCGGGGGGGTCGAGACCCAGTACTTC. Amino acid sequence: CASSLGGLSGGVETQYF.

The rearrangement uses TRBV6-1 and TRBJ1-1; D gene uncertain. V was pared by 10 bases and J by 1 base, with 13 bases between. This CDR3 spans 13 amino acids. Per the germline V gene, CDR1 is MNHNS and CDR2 is SASEGT. The CDR3 DNA follows: TGTGCCACCAGGACGTACTCGAACACTGAAGCTTTCTTT. Translation: CATRTYSNTEAFF.

The CDR3 loop is CASRRVQGATEAFF. CDR3 sequence (DNA): TGTGCCAGCAGAAGGGTGCAGGGGGCAACTGAAGCTTTCTTT. The chain has TRBV6-1 and TRBJ1-1; 8 bases map to TRBD1. In germline, CDR1 is MNHNS, CDR2 SASEGT. The V gene end was trimmed by 6 bases and the J gene end by 5 bases; junction bases not matched to a gene: 8. CDR3 length: 14 residues.